One and the same sample provided the 26 T cell receptor beta chains below, sequenced in a study of blood T cells in healthy people across ages. Primed by a sample-barcoded 5' primer and a J-beta primer mix, a second PCR proceeded for about 7 to 11 cycles. TCRdb reprocessed the 5' RACE reads via MiXCR and lists one record per CDR3 protein. The sample holds nearly 800,000 distinct CDR3 sequences, 56% seen once. The specimen was blood. These TCRs come from a man in his forties or fifties in good health.

This clonotype was observed a few times. The chain employs TRBV27 and TRBJ1-5; the D gene is possibly TRBD1 (5 bases). This CDR3 has 17 amino acids. Between the trimmed V and J ends, which lost 1 base and 4 bases, there was a span of 17 bases. The germline V gene has CDR1 MNHEY and CDR2 SMNVEV (reference sequence). CDR3: CASSLFKMGTKNQPQHF. The CDR3 coding sequence is TGTGCCAGCAGTTTATTTAAAATGGGGACGAAGAATCAGCCCCAGCATTTT.

There are a few counts of this clonotype. The V call is TRBV29-1, the J call TRBJ2-4, with 11 bases lining up with TRBD2. Germline CDR1 reads SQVTM; CDR2 reads ANQGSEA. The CDR3 is made up of 12 amino acids. Losses at the gene ends were 7 bases for V and 6 bases for J; bases not matched to a gene: 2. The CDR3 loop is CSAGTSGNIQYF. CDR3 in DNA: TGCAGCGCAGGGACTAGCGGAAACATTCAGTACTTC.

The CDR3 DNA reads as TGCAGCGCCGGAGGGGGTAAGGCCGGGGAGCTGTTTTTT. Its protein is CSAGGGKAGELFF. The rearrangement uses TRBV29-1 and TRBJ2-2; D is perhaps TRBD1 or TRBD2 (6 bases each). V lost 7 bases to trimming and J lost 6 bases, with 15 bases between them. The germline V gene has CDR1 SQVTM and CDR2 ANQGSEA. The CDR3 is made up of 13 amino acids.

The chain employs TRBV29-1 and TRBJ1-3; D possibly corresponds to TRBD1 (5 bases). Germline lookup yields CDR1 SQVTM and CDR2 ANQGSEA. With 7 bases removed from V and 2 bases from J, the gap between germline ends came to 12 bases. The CDR3 has 13 residues. In DNA, the CDR3 is TGCAGCGCCGAGGGGAATGCTGGAAACACCATATATTTT. Translated, it gives CSAEGNAGNTIYF. The full variable domain, with the rest looked up from reference TRBV29-1 and TRBJ1-3, is SAVISQKPSRDICQRGTSLTIQCQVDSQVTMMFWYRQQPGQSLTLIATANQGSEATYESGFVIDKFPISRPNLTFSTLTVSNMSPEDSSIYLCSAEGNAGNTIYFGEGSWLTVV.

The gene calls are TRBV6-2 or TRBV6-3 and TRBJ2-5; D might be TRBD1 (6 bases). This CDR3 comprises 14 residues. The germline gives CDR1 MNHEY, CDR2 SVGEGT. V lost 6 bases and J 3 bases, leaving 14 bases between the germline ends. The CDR3 loop reads CASSFGQLKETQYF. The CDR3 region has the DNA TGTGCCAGCAGCTTCGGACAGTTAAAAGAGACCCAGTACTTC.

This clonotype was observed a few times. The chain joins TRBV6-6 to TRBJ2-7; 12 bases agree with TRBD2. Trimming removed 5 bases from V and 0 bases from J; junction bases left unmatched: 8. The CDR3 is made up of 17 amino acids. Germline V CDR1 and CDR2: MNHNY, SVGAGI (reference sequence). CDR3 coding DNA: TGTGCCAGCAGTCCGGGACTAGCGGGTAGCTTCTCCTACGAGCAGTACTTC. Its protein is CASSPGLAGSFSYEQYF.

The count of this clonotype is one. CDR3 DNA: TGTGCCAGCAGGAAAAGTAACCGGGGCCCCAATGAAAAACTGTTTTTT. Translating it yields CASRKSNRGPNEKLFF. The rearrangement joins TRBV12-3 or TRBV12-4 to TRBJ1-4; possible D gene TRBD1, 5 bases. Between the trimmed V and J ends, which lost 6 bases and 5 bases, there was a span of 19 bases. The CDR3 loop spans 16 amino acids.

The J gene is TRBJ2-4, the V gene TRBV20-1, with D perhaps matching TRBD2 (5 bases). The J call may be in error: the DNA end matches TRBJ2-7 better. The CDR3 sequence is 14 residues long. CDR1 is DFQATT, CDR2 SNEGSKA, per germline (reference sequence). The CDR3 coding sequence is TGCAGTGCTAGAGGCCAGACTAAACCCTACGAGCAGTACTTC. The encoded protein is CSARGQTKPYEQYF.

The V and J genes are TRBV7-2 and TRBJ2-3; perhaps TRBD2 as D (6 bases). The CDR3 consists of 16 residues. V lost 4 bases and J lost 0, with 14 bases in between. Germline V gene data show CDR1 as SGHTA and CDR2 as FQGNSA. CDR3 loop: CASSSVAALSTDTQYF. The CDR3 nucleotides are TGTGCCAGCAGCTCAGTAGCGGCCCTTAGCACAGATACGCAGTATTTT.

The chain is built from TRBV6-5 and TRBJ1-2; the D gene is possibly TRBD1 (5 bases). Germline V gene lookup returns CDR1 MNHEY and CDR2 SVGAGI. V lost 6 bases, J lost 4 bases, and 9 bases lay in between. CDR3 size: 12 residues. The CDR3 reads CASSGTSYGYTF. The CDR3 DNA reads as TGTGCCAGCAGCGGGACTTCCTATGGCTACACCTTC.

V gene TRBV20-1 combines with J gene TRBJ2-5; 7 nucleotides line up with TRBD1. This CDR3 has 13 amino acids. The germline V gene has CDR1 DFQATT and CDR2 SNEGSKA (reference sequence). The V and J ends lost 3 bases and 5 bases, in that order; junction bases with no gene match: 6. Here the CDR3 DNA reads TGCAGTGCTAGGACAGGGCGTTCGGAGACCCAGTACTTC. This translates into CSARTGRSETQYF.

This clonotype was counted only a few times. The chain couples TRBV25-1 to TRBJ2-6; 7 bases map to TRBD1. The CDR3 has 14 amino acids. V lost 10 bases, J lost 3 bases, and 6 bases stayed unmatched. Germline CDR1 and CDR2: MGHDK and SYGVNS. The CDR3 DNA follows: TGTGCCACCGACAGGGAAGATGGGGCCAACGTCCTGACTTTC. Encoded protein: CATDREDGANVLTF.

The V gene is TRBV4-2, the J gene TRBJ2-5; 8 bases line up with TRBD2. This CDR3 contains 20 residues. The trim removed 0 bases at V and 2 bases at J, leaving 17 bases unmatched. Germline lookup yields CDR1 LGHNA and CDR2 YNFKEQ. The CDR3 here is CASSQDIGKAGAKIQETQYF. In DNA, the CDR3 is TGTGCCAGCAGCCAAGATATTGGAAAAGCGGGAGCTAAAATTCAAGAGACCCAGTACTTC.

This clonotype was seen once. This chain connects TRBV27 to TRBJ2-1; the match to TRBD2 covers 13 bases. Germline CDR1 reads MNHEY; CDR2 reads SMNVEV (reference sequence). The CDR3 length is 17 residues. Losses at the gene ends were 6 bases for V and 9 bases for J; bases not matched to a gene: 14. The CDR3 region has the DNA TGTGCCAGCAGCCCACTTACAGGGACTAGCGGGATAACTGAGCAGTTCTTC. It translates to CASSPLTGTSGITEQFF.

The gene calls are TRBV6-2 or TRBV6-3 and TRBJ1-2, with no clear D. Trimming removed 8 bases from V and 4 bases from J, with 14 bases in between. The CDR3 contains 13 residues. In germline, CDR1 is MNHEY, CDR2 SVGEGT. CDR3 sequence: CASSEAGVYGYTF. The CDR3 DNA sequence: TGTGCCAGCTCGGAGGCTGGGGTCTATGGCTACACCTTC.

This clonotype was observed a few times. CDR3 loop: CSASYPVTDGYGYTF. In DNA form, the CDR3 reads TGCAGTGCTAGTTATCCCGTAACCGATGGCTATGGCTACACCTTC. V gene TRBV20-1 combines with J gene TRBJ1-2; D uncertain. CDR1 is DFQATT, CDR2 SNEGSKA, per germline (reference sequence). Trimming removed 3 bases from V and 4 bases from J, with 18 bases in between. This CDR3 has 15 residues.

This clonotype was found a few times. The chain has TRBV20-1 and TRBJ2-1; D not resolved. Looked up from germline, CDR1 is DFQATT and CDR2 is SNEGSKA (reference sequence). Deletions cut 3 bases from V and 13 bases from J, with 16 bases between. The CDR3 covers 12 residues. CDR3 in DNA: TGCAGTGCTAGCAACCAGCTAGAGACCCAGTTCTTC. Protein: CSASNQLETQFF.

The chain combines TRBV10-3 with TRBJ2-7; 8 bases are shared with TRBD2. CDR1 is ENHRY, CDR2 SYGVKD, per germline. J gave up 1 base and V 10 bases, and 6 bases lay outside the gene matches. The CDR3 is 13 residues long. This chain's CDR3 is CATERESSYEQYF. In nucleotides, the CDR3 is TGTGCCACCGAGCGGGAGTCGTCCTACGAGCAGTACTTC.

This chain uses TRBV20-1 with TRBJ1-2; D unclear. Germline CDR1 and CDR2: DFQATT and SNEGSKA (reference sequence). V lost 0 bases to trimming and J lost 3 bases, with 5 bases between them. The CDR3 runs to 12 residues. The CDR3 DNA reads TGCAGTGCTAGAGAGATGGACTATGGCTACACCTTC. Encoded protein: CSAREMDYGYTF.

This clonotype came up a few times. This chain joins TRBV12-3 or TRBV12-4 and TRBJ2-1; 11 bases map to TRBD2. The CDR3 loop spans 15 amino acids. The V and J ends lost 2 bases and 5 bases, in that order; junction bases with no gene match: 2. The CDR3, as DNA: TGTGCCAGCAGTTTACTAGCGGGGGGTCACAATGAGCAGTTCTTC. Amino acid sequence: CASSLLAGGHNEQFF.

The rearrangement joins TRBV27 to TRBJ2-5; 7 nucleotides line up with TRBD1. V gave up 6 bases and J gave up 2 bases; unmatched junction bases: 6. The germline V gene encodes CDR1 MNHEY and CDR2 SMNVEV (reference sequence). The length of the CDR3 is 14 residues. The CDR3 DNA is TGTGCCAGCAGCCCCAGGGGGTTACAAGAGACCCAGTACTTC. It translates to CASSPRGLQETQYF.

The rearrangement links TRBV7-2 to TRBJ2-7, with 14 bases fitting TRBD2. The V gene end was trimmed by 5 bases and the J gene end by 0 bases; junction bases not matched to a gene: 12. CDR1 is SGHTA, CDR2 FQGNSA, per germline. This CDR3 is 19 amino acids long. This chain's CDR3 is CASSLPRTSGRKSSYEQYF. The CDR3 coding sequence is TGTGCCAGCAGCCTGCCCCGGACTAGCGGGAGGAAGAGCTCCTACGAGCAGTACTTC.

The chain uses TRBV7-2 and TRBJ1-2, with TRBD1 as a possible D gene (6 bases). The CDR3 totals 17 residues. Germline CDR1 is SGHTA and CDR2 is FQGNSA. V shed 1 base and J shed 2 bases, with 17 bases lying between them. Here the CDR3 reads CASSLGGAGLANYGYTF. In DNA form, the CDR3 reads TGTGCCAGCAGCTTAGGGGGGGCAGGCCTTGCGAACTATGGCTACACCTTC. Drawing the rest from reference TRBV7-2 and TRBJ1-2, the complete variable domain is GAGVSQSPSNKVTEKGKDVELRCDPISGHTALYWYRQSLGQGLEFLIYFQGNSAPDKSGLPSDRFSAERTGGSVSTLTIQRTQQEDSAVYLCASSLGGAGLANYGYTFGSGTRLTVV.

The genes are TRBV11-1 and TRBJ2-7, with 10 bases aligning to TRBD2. The length of the CDR3 is 16 residues. In germline, CDR1 is SGHAT, CDR2 FQDESV (reference sequence). V was pared by 5 bases and J by 7 bases, with 14 bases of the junction left unmatched. In DNA form, the CDR3 reads TGTGCCAGCAGCCGCCACGGGACTAGCGACTACAATGAGCAGTACTTC. Translation: CASSRHGTSDYNEQYF.

This clonotype has a handful of counts. The rearrangement links TRBV7-8 to TRBJ1-1; perhaps TRBD1 as D (5 bases). The CDR3 is made up of 14 amino acids. V lost 5 bases and J lost 8, with 18 bases in between. Germline V lookup: CDR1 SGHVS, CDR2 FQNEAQ. DNA of the CDR3: TGTGCCAGCAGCCGTGGGGCCCTACCCCAAGAAGCTTTCTTT. It yields the protein CASSRGALPQEAFF.

The chain is built from TRBV7-2 and TRBJ2-7; tentatively, D is TRBD2 (6 bases). V was clipped by 5 bases and J by 5 bases, with 22 bases between them. The CDR3 consists of 16 residues. Germline V gene sequence: CDR1 SGHTA, CDR2 FQGNSA. The CDR3 protein is CASSPFLREALDEQYF. CDR3 bases: TGTGCCAGCAGCCCATTTCTGCGGGAAGCCCTCGACGAGCAGTACTTC.